These T cell receptor beta chains were read from a single sample in a study of blood T cell repertoires in COVID-19. Sequencing was performed with immunoSEQ multiplex PCR; in TCRdb, only in-frame clones are kept and a portion is missing. The sample includes 200,000 to 250,000 clones, roughly 87% of them seen just once. The sequenced sample was peripheral blood. The receptor set was obtained from a man in his forties or fifties with active or convalescent COVID-19. Both conserved end residues are part of each CDR3.

>TRBV9
CASSDPNWWRETGELFF
>TRBV7-3
CASSSSGTGSSTDTQYF
>TRBV7-9
CASSLPGGYEQYF
>TRBV5-4
CASRRQGVAYEQYF
>TRBV30
CAWKSKGQNNSPLHF
>TRBV28
CASSWGGTGKFASYTF
>TRBV27
CASSLWSPLPGELFF
>TRBV3-1/TRBV3-2
CASSSQTTGKQFF
>TRBV28
CAIPYEQYF
>TRBV4-2
CASSQTRLARYNEQFF
>TRBV16
CASSQSGLAATDTQYF
>TRBV7-9
CASSWGGTTNEKLFF
>TRBV19
CASTLRDTEAFF
>TRBV29-1
CSGGGGNTEAFF
>TRBV2
CASSEGHSNQPQHF
>TRBV27
CASSLTGGYNSPLHF
>TRBV18
CASSLAVGYEQYF
>TRBV5-1
CASSLARLAGEYNEQFF
>TRBV7-2
CASVNLSGEYGYTF
>TRBV29-1
CSVADRLWEAFF
>TRBV6-6
CASSYESYNEQFF
>TRBV25-1
CASSDPGVRGSLNEKLFF
>TRBV7-3
CASSPGTTNYGYTF
>TRBV4-1
CASSQAQRATEAFF
>TRBV19
CASSLGLAGGNEQYF
>TRBV19
CASTEGASYEQYF
>TRBV7-2
CASSFTAGGSDTQYF
>TRBV25-1
CASHEDSPTNEKLFF
>TRBV12-3/TRBV12-4
CASSYTGGEQYF
>TRBV19
CASSIWDRSNQPQHF
>TRBV7-9
CASSHGLAGWNEQFF
>TRBV19
CASSGGWQGGEKLFF
>TRBV3-1/TRBV3-2
CASSPEGGSGGLGDTQYF
>TRBV5-1
CASSLTGSNNEQFF
>TRBV19
CASSTAGAKYEQYF
>TRBV28
CASGIWGDSYQPQHF
>TRBV19
CASSWLSGSTGELFF
>TRBV27
CASRGQSMNTEAFF
>TRBV6-5
CASSYDGDPGAQYF
>TRBV21-1
CASPPRDSRYEQYF
>TRBV4-1
CASSQPGGPLEYF
>TRBV19
CASTRDKGYEQYF
>TRBV7-3
CASSLRMGSPLHF
>TRBV13
CASSFRTGAYEQYF
>TRBV5-1
CASSLDFNRDRNTIYF
>TRBV19
CASSMRLGQTSNQPQHF
>TRBV20-1
CSASDLAGADTQYF
>TRBV28
CASSQGAEYEQYF
>TRBV9
CASSVKGGYQETQYF